This T cell receptor beta chain is from a study of T cells after yellow fever vaccination. Study context: Fractions of limited cellularity were prepared by means of SMART-Seq v4 Ultra Low Input.

Study observations and caveats: Among primary-vaccination clones, most reappeared after the booster, at 96% for CD4 and 88% for CD8. Clonotypes appearing in both CD4 and CD8 compartments existed, and their share was small.

Universal primer sites and UMIs were introduced during 5'RACE template-switching synthesis of TCR cDNA. MiXCR was run by TCRdb on the 5' RACE reads, yielding one entry per CDR3 protein. The sample yields a few hundred thousand distinct CDR3 sequences, roughly 10% seen once. The V gene lost 1 base and the J gene lost 5 bases, with 12 bases spanning the gap. The CDR3 is 15 residues long. The germline gives CDR1 LGHDT, CDR2 YNNKEL (reference sequence). This clonotype was seen more than once but under ten times. Its target is unknown. The sequence derives from a man younger than 35 who received the YFV17D yellow fever vaccine. V gene TRBV3-1 combines with J gene TRBJ2-1, with D perhaps TRBD2 (6 bases). The sequences come from PBMCs, collected on the day of the first yellow fever vaccination. In nucleotides, the CDR3 is TGTGCCAGCAGCCAAGGGGCTCCGGGGGACAATGAGCAGTTCTTC. Encoded protein: CASSQGAPGDNEQFF.